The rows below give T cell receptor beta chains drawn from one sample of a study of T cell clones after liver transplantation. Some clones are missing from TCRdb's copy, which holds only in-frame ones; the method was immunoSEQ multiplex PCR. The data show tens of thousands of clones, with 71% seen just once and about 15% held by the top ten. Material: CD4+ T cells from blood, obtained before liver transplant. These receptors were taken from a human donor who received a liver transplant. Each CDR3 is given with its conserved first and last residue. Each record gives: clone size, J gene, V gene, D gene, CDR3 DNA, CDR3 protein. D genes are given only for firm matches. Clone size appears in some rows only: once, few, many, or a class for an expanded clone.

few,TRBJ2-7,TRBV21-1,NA,TGTGCCAGCAGCCTCTACAGGGTATTCGACTACGAGCAGTACTTC,CASSLYRVFDYEQYF
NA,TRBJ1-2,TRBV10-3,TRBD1,TGTGCCAACCTACGACAGGGGCTAACTAACTATGGCTACACCTTC,CANLRQGLTNYGYTF
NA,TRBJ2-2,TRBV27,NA,TGTGCCAGCAGTTTATTCTCGGCGAACACCGGGGAGCTGTTTTTT,CASSLFSANTGELFF
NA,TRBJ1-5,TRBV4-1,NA,TGCGCCAGCAGCCGTTCCGGGTTCACTTATAGCAATCAGCCCCAGCATTTT,CASSRSGFTYSNQPQHF
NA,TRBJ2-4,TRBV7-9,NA,TGTGCCAGCAGCCCTCTAGGGGCTGTGGACATTCAGTACTTC,CASSPLGAVDIQYF
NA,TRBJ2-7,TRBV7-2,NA,TGTGCCAGCAGCTTAGTCGAGCTGCCCGAGCAGTACTTC,CASSLVELPEQYF
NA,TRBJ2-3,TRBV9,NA,TGTGCCAGCAGCGTAGCTTTGAGGAGCACAGATACGCAGTATTTT,CASSVALRSTDTQYF
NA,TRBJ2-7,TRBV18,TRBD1,TGTGCCAGCTCACTGGACAGGGGTGCCTACGAGCAGTACTTC,CASSLDRGAYEQYF
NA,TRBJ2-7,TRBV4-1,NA,TGCGCCAGCAGCCAAGAATGGGGCGGCGAGCAGTACTTC,CASSQEWGGEQYF
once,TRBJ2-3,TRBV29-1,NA,TGCAGCGTTGAAGCCGGGTCAGATACGCAGTATTTT,CSVEAGSDTQYF
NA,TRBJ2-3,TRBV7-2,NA,TGTGCCAGCAGCTTAAATGGGGGCAGGGATACGCAGTATTTT,CASSLNGGRDTQYF
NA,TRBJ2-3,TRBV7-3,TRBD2,TGTGCCAGCAGTCCGGGACTAGCGCGAGCAGATACGCAGTATTTT,CASSPGLARADTQYF
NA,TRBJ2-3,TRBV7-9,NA,TGTGCCAGCAGCCCAGGGACAGATACGCAGTATTTT,CASSPGTDTQYF
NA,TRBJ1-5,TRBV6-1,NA,TGTGCCACGGGAAGGGAAAATCAGCCCCAGCATTTT,CATGRENQPQHF
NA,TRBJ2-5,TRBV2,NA,TGTGCCAGCAGTGGAACGGGAGAGACCCAGTACTTC,CASSGTGETQYF
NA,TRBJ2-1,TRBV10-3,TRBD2,TGTGCCATCAGTGCAGGTGTTCGGGGGGGATACAATGAGCAGTTCTTC,CAISAGVRGGYNEQFF
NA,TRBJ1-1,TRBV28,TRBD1,TGTGCCAGCAGTCCGACAGGGTTTCGGGACACTGAAGCTTTCTTT,CASSPTGFRDTEAFF
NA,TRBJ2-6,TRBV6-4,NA,TGTGCCAGCAGTGACTCGGGGGGTCTAGGGGCCAACGTCCTGACTTTC,CASSDSGGLGANVLTF
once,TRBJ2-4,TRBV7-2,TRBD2,TGTGCCAGCAGCTTAGCTGGTCGAGCGGGGGGTGGGGGTAGCAAAAACATTCAGTACTTC,CASSLAGRAGGGGSKNIQYF
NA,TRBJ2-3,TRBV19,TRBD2,TGTGCCAGTAGTATGGGGGGAGGGAAAGATACGCAGTATTTT,CASSMGGGKDTQYF
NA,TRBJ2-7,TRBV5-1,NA,TGCGCCAGCAGCTTGGGACTATACGAGCAGTACTTC,CASSLGLYEQYF
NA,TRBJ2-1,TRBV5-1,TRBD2,TGCGCCAGCAGCGTGACTAGCGGGGCCTACAATGAGCAGTTCTTC,CASSVTSGAYNEQFF
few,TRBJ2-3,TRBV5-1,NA,TGCGCCAGCAGCGCGAAAGGGGTCGCTCCTACTAGCACAGATACGCAGTATTTT,CASSAKGVAPTSTDTQYF
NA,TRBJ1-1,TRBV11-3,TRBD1,TGTGCCAGCAGCTTACGGACAGGGGGAAGGGACACTGAAGCTTTCTTT,CASSLRTGGRDTEAFF
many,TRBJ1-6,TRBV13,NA,TGTGCCAGCAGCAACACGCAGGGAATTATCGGTTCACCCCTCCACTTT,CASSNTQGIIGSPLHF
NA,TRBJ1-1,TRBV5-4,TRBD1,TGTGCCAGCAGTTTCGGGACAGGGGGCGAAGCTTTCTTT,CASSFGTGGEAFF
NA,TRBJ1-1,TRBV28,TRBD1,TGTGCCAGCAGTCCCCCGACAGGGCCGTGGGGCACTGAAGCTTTCTTT,CASSPPTGPWGTEAFF
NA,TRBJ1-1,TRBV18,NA,TGTGCCAGCAGAGGGGACACCCGCACTGAAGCTTTCTTT,CASRGDTRTEAFF
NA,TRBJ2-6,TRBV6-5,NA,TGTGCCAGCAGTTATGGCAGCTCTGGGGCCAACGTCCTGACTTTC,CASSYGSSGANVLTF
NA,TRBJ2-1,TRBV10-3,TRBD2,TGTGCCATCACCGACGGACTAGCGGGGTGGTTCTTC,CAITDGLAGWFF
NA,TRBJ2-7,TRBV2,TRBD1,TGTGCCAGCAGTTCGGGACAGGGGGTTAACGAGCAGTACTTC,CASSSGQGVNEQYF
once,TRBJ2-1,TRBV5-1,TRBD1,TGCGCCAGCAGCGAAAACAGGGGAGAGCAGTTCTTC,CASSENRGEQFF
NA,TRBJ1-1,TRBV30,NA,TGTGCCTGGAGTTATGGACAGTACTTGAACACTGAAGCTTTCTTT,CAWSYGQYLNTEAFF
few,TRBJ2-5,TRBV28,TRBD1,TGTGCCAGCAGTTCCTCTTTTGCAGGGGGAGAGACCCAGTACTTC,CASSSSFAGGETQYF
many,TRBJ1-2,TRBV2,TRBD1,TGTGCCAGCAGGATAGGGGGCGACTATGGCTACACCTTC,CASRIGGDYGYTF
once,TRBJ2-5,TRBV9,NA,TGTGCCAGCAGCCCTTTTGGAGGGGCGGGGGAGACCCAGTACTTC,CASSPFGGAGETQYF
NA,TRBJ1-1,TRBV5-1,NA,TGCGCCAGCAGCTTGTGGGGGGTCCCGGACACTGAAGCTTTCTTT,CASSLWGVPDTEAFF
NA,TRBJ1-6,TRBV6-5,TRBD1,TGTGCCAGCACCGACAGGGGCAGGTCACCCCTCCACTTT,CASTDRGRSPLHF
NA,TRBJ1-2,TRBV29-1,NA,TGCAGCGGTGGGGGGGCCGAAGACTATGGCTACACCTTC,CSGGGAEDYGYTF
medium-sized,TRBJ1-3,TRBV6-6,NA,TGTGCCAGCAGTTACTCGGCAGGTGGAAACACCATATATTTT,CASSYSAGGNTIYF
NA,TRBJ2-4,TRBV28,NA,TGTGCCAGCAGCCGAGCAGGGGAGGGGGAAAACATTCAGTACTTC,CASSRAGEGENIQYF
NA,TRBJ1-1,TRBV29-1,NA,TGCAGCGTCCGCGGACAGAACACTGAAGCTTTCTTT,CSVRGQNTEAFF
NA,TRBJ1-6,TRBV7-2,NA,TGTGCCAGCAGCCCTCGGGATCATAATTCACCCCTCCACTTT,CASSPRDHNSPLHF
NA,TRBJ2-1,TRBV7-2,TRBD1,TGTGCCAGCAGCCGGACAGGGGGCCGTTCCTACAATGAGCAGTTCTTC,CASSRTGGRSYNEQFF
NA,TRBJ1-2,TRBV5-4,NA,TGTGCCAGCAGCCCGGACCCGGGAAGGGGCTACACCTTC,CASSPDPGRGYTF
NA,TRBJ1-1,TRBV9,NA,TGTGCCAGCAGCGTAGACGGGAACACTGAAGCTTTCTTT,CASSVDGNTEAFF
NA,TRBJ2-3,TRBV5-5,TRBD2,TGTGCCAGCAGCTTGGGGACTAGTCGGGGAGATACGCAGTATTTT,CASSLGTSRGDTQYF
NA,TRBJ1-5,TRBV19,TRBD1,TGTGCCAGTAGTACCCGGACTACAGGGGGCATCCAGCCCCAGCATTTT,CASSTRTTGGIQPQHF
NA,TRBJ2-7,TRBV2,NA,TGTGCCAGCCGGAGCCACGAGCAGTACTTC,CASRSHEQYF